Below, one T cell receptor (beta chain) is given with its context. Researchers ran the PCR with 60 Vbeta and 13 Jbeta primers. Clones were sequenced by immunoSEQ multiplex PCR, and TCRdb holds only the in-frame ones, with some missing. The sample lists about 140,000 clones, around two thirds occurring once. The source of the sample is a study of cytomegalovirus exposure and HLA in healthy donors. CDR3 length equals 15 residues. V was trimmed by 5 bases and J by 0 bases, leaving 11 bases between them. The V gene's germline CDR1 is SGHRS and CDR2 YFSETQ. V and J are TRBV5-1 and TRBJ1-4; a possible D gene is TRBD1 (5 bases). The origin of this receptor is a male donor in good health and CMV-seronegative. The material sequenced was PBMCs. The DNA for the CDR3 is TGCGCCAGCAGGGTAATAGGGGCAACTAATGAAAAACTGTTTTTT. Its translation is CASRVIGATNEKLFF.